This T cell receptor (beta chain) was sequenced in a study of CD8+ T cells in alopecia areata. Study conclusions and caveats: Patients showed less clear TCR sequence sharing than mice, possibly partly because of HLA diversity.

Extraction and reverse transcription of RNA yielded cDNA as the sequencing template. Assay: immunoSEQ multiplex PCR; the TCRdb copy retains only in-frame clones and omits some. Altogether 250,000 or so clones are present, 67% being singletons, with the ten largest covering 0.95% to 1.5%. Alopecia areata patients provided lesional scalp punch biopsies and peripheral blood. Regarding this clone: Antigen unknown.

The TCR sequence derives from a human donor with alopecia areata. The sequenced sample was CD4+ T cells sorted from blood, obtained at week 0.

The CDR3 protein is CASRRDGNQPQHF. The CDR3 DNA reads as TGTGCCAGTAGGAGGGACGGTAATCAGCCCCAGCATTTT. This chain links TRBV2 with TRBJ1-5, with D maybe TRBD1 (5 bases). The CDR3 covers 13 residues. Germline loops: CDR1 SNHLY, CDR2 FYNNEI. Trimming shortened V by 9 bases and J by 4 bases, and 13 bases separated the two germline ends.